These 5 T cell receptor beta chains were all obtained from the same sample, sequenced in a study of CD8+ T cells in alopecia areata. Sample treatment: oral pan-JAK inhibitor, 5-10 mg twice daily. In each case, RNA was isolated and then reverse transcribed into cDNA as the sequencing template. The data were produced by immunoSEQ multiplex PCR, yet TCRdb's version contains in-frame clones alone and is incomplete. The table records around 120,000 clones, roughly 58% of them present only once. The sample was CD8+ T cells sorted from blood, taken at week 4, from a patient treated with tofacitinib. Every receptor here comes from a human donor with alopecia areata.

The chain employs TRBV7-3 and TRBJ2-6; D is undetermined. Germline CDR1 is SGHTA and CDR2 is FQGTGA. Trimming removed 6 bases at V and 0 bases at J, with 3 bases between. This CDR3 comprises 13 residues. CDR3 DNA sequence: TGTGCCAGCAGGGACTCTGGGGCCAACGTCCTGACTTTC. Its protein is CASRDSGANVLTF. Full variable domain (rest looked up from reference TRBV7-3 and TRBJ2-6): GAGVSQTPSNKVTEKGKYVELRCDPISGHTALYWYRQSLGQGPEFLIYFQGTGAADDSGLPNDRFFAVRPEGSVSTLKIQRTERGDSAVYLCASRDSGANVLTFGAGSRLTVL.

The gene calls are TRBV29-1 and TRBJ2-5; D is undetermined. Trimming removed 3 bases from V and 0 bases from J, with 8 bases in between. Germline V lookup: CDR1 SQVTM, CDR2 ANQGSEA. The CDR3 sequence is 13 residues long. The CDR3 is CSVDEPNQETQYF. Written as DNA, the CDR3 is TGCAGCGTTGATGAGCCCAACCAAGAGACCCAGTACTTC.

The J gene is TRBJ2-6, the V gene TRBV29-1; D is possibly TRBD1 (6 bases). V was clipped by 7 bases and J by 4 bases, with 20 bases between them. The CDR3 covers 16 residues. Germline CDR1 reads SQVTM; CDR2 reads ANQGSEA. CDR3 sequence (DNA): TGCAGCGCTGTCGGGACAACCCTATGGGGGGCCAACGTCCTGACTTTC. Its protein product is CSAVGTTLWGANVLTF.

This clone was observed a few times. The chain couples TRBV7-2 to TRBJ2-1; D unclear. This CDR3 contains 12 residues. Germline CDR1 is SGHTA and CDR2 is FQGNSA. V dropped 4 bases and J dropped 6 bases, with 7 bases sitting between them. The CDR3 DNA sequence: TGTGCCAGCAGCTCCCCCTTCAATGAGCAGTTCTTC. Translation: CASSSPFNEQFF.

The table lists this clone with a few counts. Here the CDR3 reads CAIKRTSDEQFF. CDR3 coding DNA: TGTGCCATCAAACGGACTAGCGATGAGCAGTTCTTC. The rearrangement links TRBV10-3 to TRBJ2-1, with 9 bases aligning to TRBD2. The V and J ends lost 7 bases and 8 bases, in that order; junction bases with no gene match: 3. The CDR3 runs to 12 residues. CDR1 is ENHRY and CDR2 is SYGVKD in the germline V gene.